This record looks at one T cell receptor (beta chain) sequence and its context. V was clipped by 4 bases and J by 4 bases, with 18 bases between them. The CDR3 runs 15 residues. CDR1 is SGHNT and CDR2 is YYREEE in the germline V gene (reference sequence). Per the study methods: For nucleated cells, counts were estimated from reference gene primer amplification. TCRdb keeps only in-frame clones here, not all; method: immunoSEQ multiplex PCR. D and trimming were read from the DNA, whereas the V and J calls and clone size are those reported in that table. In the table there are around 69,000 clones, about 86% of which are singletons. This entry belongs to a study of blood T cell repertoires in COVID-19. For the study at large: COVID-19 samples collected from the United States, Italy and Spain covered acute and convalescent phases.

This TCR was recovered from a man between 50 and 59 years old with active COVID-19. The rearrangement joins TRBV5-4 to TRBJ2-7; D may be TRBD1 (7 bases). The sample taken for sequencing was peripheral blood. As DNA, the CDR3 is TGTGCCAGCAGCCCAGGGGGGCTTGGGGATTACGAGCAGTACTTC. Translating it yields CASSPGGLGDYEQYF.